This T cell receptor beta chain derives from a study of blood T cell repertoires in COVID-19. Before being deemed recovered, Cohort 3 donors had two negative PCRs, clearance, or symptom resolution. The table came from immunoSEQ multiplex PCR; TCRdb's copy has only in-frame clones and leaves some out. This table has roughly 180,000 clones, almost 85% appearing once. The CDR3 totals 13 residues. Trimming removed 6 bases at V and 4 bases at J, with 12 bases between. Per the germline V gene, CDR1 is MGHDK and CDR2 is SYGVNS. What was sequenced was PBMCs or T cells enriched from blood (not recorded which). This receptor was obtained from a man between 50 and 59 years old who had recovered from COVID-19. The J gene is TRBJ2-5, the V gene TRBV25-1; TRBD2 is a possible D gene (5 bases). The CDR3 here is CASSRPTIETQYF. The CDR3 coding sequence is TGTGCCAGCAGCCGGCCGACTATAGAGACCCAGTACTTC.